This T cell receptor beta chain was captured by sequencing in a study of blood T cell repertoires in COVID-19. About the research overall: The United States, Italy and Spain provided the acute and convalescent COVID-19 samples. Nucleic acid was either cDNA or gDNA, and it came from T cells, B-cell-depleted T cells, or PBMCs.

Under the authors' procedure: Amplification of reference gene primers provided the estimated nucleated cell counts. The method was immunoSEQ multiplex PCR; TCRdb's version includes in-frame clones alone and lacks a portion of them. Clonal size and the V and J genes are those of that table, whereas D and trimming came from the DNA. The sample includes 90,000 to 110,000 clones, roughly 80% of them seen just once. This clonotype was obtained from a woman aged 65 to 85 with acute or convalescent COVID-19. Specimen: peripheral blood.

CDR3 loop: CASSFPRSSGRGSYNEQFF. DNA of the CDR3: TGTGCCAGCAGCTTTCCCCGATCTAGCGGGAGGGGTTCCTACAATGAGCAGTTCTTC. The V and J genes are TRBV7-9 and TRBJ2-1; 12 bases agree with TRBD2. Germline CDR1 reads SEHNR; CDR2 reads FQNEAQ (reference sequence). V was clipped by 3 bases and J by 1 base; unmatched bases: 10. The CDR3 consists of 19 residues.